The entry below describes one T cell receptor beta chain. Original methodology: Amplification with reference gene primers provided the estimates of nucleated cell counts. Method: immunoSEQ multiplex PCR; TCRdb's copy keeps in-frame clones and lacks some. That table is the source of V, J and clone size, and D and trimming were worked out from the DNA. The data contain tens of thousands of clones, roughly 80% of them singletons. This sample stems from a study of blood T cell repertoires in COVID-19. Study-level background: The samples span acute and convalescent COVID-19 from the United States, Italy and Spain. T cells, B-cell-depleted T cells, or PBMCs provided the cDNA or gDNA that served as material.

Sequenced input: peripheral blood. The TCR comes from a woman of 80 years or more with acute or convalescent COVID-19.

The CDR3 DNA reads as TGCGCCAGCAGCTTAGCAGCGGGGGGCCTTGAGACCCAGTACTTC. Amino acids: CASSLAAGGLETQYF. The chain uses TRBV5-1 and TRBJ2-5; 9 positions match TRBD2. CDR1 and CDR2 from the germline V gene are SGHRS and YFSETQ. V trimming: 2 bases; J trimming: 5 bases; junction bases outside the gene matches: 7. This CDR3 has 15 residues.